This T cell receptor beta chain is from a study of blood T cell repertoires in COVID-19. The germline V and J ends were trimmed by 3 bases and 3 bases, with 11 bases remaining between them. Germline V lookup: CDR1 PRHDT, CDR2 FYEKMQ (reference sequence). There are 14 residues in the CDR3. Recruitment covered about 25 US areas and drew participants whose ages spanned about 18 to 95 years. Two negative PCRs, clearance, or symptom resolution characterized the recovered Cohort 3 donors. Profiling relied on immunoSEQ multiplex PCR, and the TCRdb table lists in-frame clones only, not all of them. The table shows around 300,000 clones, with 88% occurring only once.

This sequence was found in a man aged 25 to 45 who had recovered from COVID-19. Sequenced sample: PBMCs or T cells enriched from blood (not recorded which). V usage is TRBV13 and J usage is TRBJ1-1; D is uncertain. CDR3 loop: CASSFGSSYTEAFF. CDR3 in DNA: TGTGCCAGCAGCTTTGGCAGTTCCTACACTGAAGCTTTCTTT.